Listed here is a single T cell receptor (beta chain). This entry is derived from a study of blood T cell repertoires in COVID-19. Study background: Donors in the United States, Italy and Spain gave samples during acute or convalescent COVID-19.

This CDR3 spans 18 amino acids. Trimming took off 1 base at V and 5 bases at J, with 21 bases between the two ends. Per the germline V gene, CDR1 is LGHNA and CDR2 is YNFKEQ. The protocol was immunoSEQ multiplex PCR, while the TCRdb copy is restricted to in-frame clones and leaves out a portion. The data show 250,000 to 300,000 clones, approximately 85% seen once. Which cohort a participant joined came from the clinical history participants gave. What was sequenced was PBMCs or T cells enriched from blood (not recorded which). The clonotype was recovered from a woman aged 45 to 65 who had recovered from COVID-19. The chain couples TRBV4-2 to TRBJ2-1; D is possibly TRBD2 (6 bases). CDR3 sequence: CASSQVAPGESKNNEQFF. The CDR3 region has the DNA TGTGCCAGCAGCCAAGTGGCCCCGGGGGAGTCCAAAAACAATGAGCAGTTCTTC.